The following is a T cell receptor (beta chain) sequence with its context. Measured with immunoSEQ multiplex PCR; TCRdb has only the in-frame clones, and not every one. The sample consists of roughly 500,000 clones, approximately 81% of them appearing once. The sample is drawn from a study of shared clonotypes between healthy human individuals. The TCR originated in a woman aged 40 to 55 in good health. Some clones in this sample may be carry-over from other donors' samples. Sequenced sample: PBMCs.

This chain's CDR3 is CATRNRDRGAGETQYF. CDR3 nucleotide sequence: TGTGCCACCAGAAACCGGGACAGGGGCGCAGGGGAGACCCAGTACTTC. The V and J genes are TRBV15 and TRBJ2-5; 10 positions match TRBD1. The CDR3 covers 16 residues. Germline values: CDR1 LNHNV, CDR2 YYDKDF (reference sequence). V was pared by 6 bases and J by 5 bases, with 12 bases of the junction left unmatched.